The TCR beta chain described here comes from a study of shared clonotypes between healthy human individuals. The protocol was immunoSEQ multiplex PCR, while the TCRdb copy is restricted to in-frame clones and leaves out a portion. The sample lists millions of clones; around 90% were seen once. CDR1 and CDR2 (germline): MNHNY, SVGAGI (reference sequence). This CDR3 spans 12 amino acids. V lost 7 bases to trimming and J lost 5 bases, with 11 bases between them. The chain joins TRBV6-6 to TRBJ1-1; D ambiguous. The source is a man between 18 and 35 years old in good health. Sequencing used naive CD4+ T cells sorted from blood. Subset given: CD45RA+ positively selected. The CDR3 DNA reads TGTGCCAGCAAGGAGGGCTTGACTGAAGCTTTCTTT. Protein product: CASKEGLTEAFF.